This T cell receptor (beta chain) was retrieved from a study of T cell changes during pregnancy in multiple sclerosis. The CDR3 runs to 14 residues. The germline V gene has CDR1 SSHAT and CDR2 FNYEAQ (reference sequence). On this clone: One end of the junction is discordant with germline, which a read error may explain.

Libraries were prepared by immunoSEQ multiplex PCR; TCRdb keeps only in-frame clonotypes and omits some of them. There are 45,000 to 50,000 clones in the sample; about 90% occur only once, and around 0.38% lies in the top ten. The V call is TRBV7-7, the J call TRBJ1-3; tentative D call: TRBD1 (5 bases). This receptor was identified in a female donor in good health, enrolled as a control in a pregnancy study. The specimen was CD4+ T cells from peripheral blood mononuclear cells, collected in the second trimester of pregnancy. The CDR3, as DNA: TGTGCTAGCAGCATTGGGGGGACCGGAAACACCATATATTTT. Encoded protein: CASSIGGTGNTIYF.